These 3 T cell receptor beta chains were sequenced from one sample in a study of T cells in localized non-small cell lung cancer. Some clones are missing from TCRdb's copy, which holds only in-frame ones; the method was immunoSEQ multiplex PCR. The data hold about 40,000 clones, with 86% observed a single time. The sequencing used peripheral blood, collected before any cancer treatment. These receptors were obtained from a man aged 35 to 69 with stage I lung adenocarcinoma.

This sequence joins TRBV5-5 and TRBJ2-7; 7 nucleotides match TRBD2. The CDR3 has 15 residues. CDR1 SGHKS and CDR2 YYEKEE come from the germline V gene (reference sequence). The J segment lost 3 bases and the V segment lost 3 bases, leaving 9 bases of the junction unmatched. Here the CDR3 DNA reads TGTGCCAGCAGCTCTATCCCAGCGGGGCACTACGAGCAGTACTTC. Protein sequence: CASSSIPAGHYEQYF.

V and J are TRBV23-1 and TRBJ2-3; tentatively, D is TRBD2 (6 bases). TRBV23-1 belongs to the ORF category, with a function that is uncertain. The CDR3 has 17 residues. V was clipped by 0 bases and J by 4 bases, with 17 bases between them. The CDR3 bases are TGCGCCAGCAGTCAATCGATGAGCCTCAGGGACTCAGATACGCAGTATTTT. This encodes CASSQSMSLRDSDTQYF.

J is TRBJ2-1 and V is TRBV14, with 14 positions matching TRBD2. The V and J ends lost 3 bases and 4 bases, in that order; junction bases with no gene match: 14. This CDR3 region has 20 residues. The germline gives CDR1 SGHDN, CDR2 FVKESK. CDR3 region: CASSHPGLAGVGALYNEQFF. The CDR3 nucleotides are TGTGCCAGCAGCCACCCGGGACTAGCGGGAGTGGGAGCCCTATACAATGAGCAGTTCTTC.